Listed below are T cell receptor beta chains from one sample, sequenced in a study of early stage breast cancer tumors. TCRdb keeps only in-frame clones here, not all; method: immunoSEQ multiplex PCR. The table records about 29,000 clones, 84% of them present only once. Specimen: blood. Receptors were obtained from a person aged 45 to 59 with breast cancer. The CDR3 runs from the conserved cysteine through the conserved F or W. A D gene is named only where the DNA matches it firmly. A clone size is listed for some rows: how often the clone was seen (once, few, many), or a class if it is expanded.

>16|TRBV6-6|TRBJ1-4|NA|NA
CASSFTGATTNEKLFF
TGTGCCAGCAGTTTTACCGGGGCAACAACTAATGAAAAACTGTTTTTT
>16|TRBV7-6|TRBJ2-7|TRBD2|NA
CASSPGLAGAVYEQYF
TGTGCCAGCAGCCCAGGACTAGCGGGAGCGGTCTACGAGCAGTACTTC
>16|TRBV4-1|TRBJ2-7|TRBD1|NA
CASSQQGQGSSYEQYF
TGCGCCAGCAGCCAACAAGGACAGGGGAGCTCCTACGAGCAGTACTTC
>13|TRBV14|TRBJ2-7|NA|NA
CASRKGGTYEQYF
TGTGCCAGCCGAAAGGGGGGAACCTACGAGCAGTACTTC
>16|TRBV7-2|TRBJ2-2|NA|NA
CASSHFQGVGTGELFF
TGTGCCAGCAGCCACTTTCAGGGCGTAGGCACCGGGGAGCTGTTTTTT
>16|TRBV5-6|TRBJ2-1|TRBD1|NA
CASSLPGQGTTNEQFF
TGTGCCAGCAGCCTACCGGGACAGGGCACGACCAATGAGCAGTTCTTC
>14|TRBV10-1|TRBJ2-1|TRBD1|NA
CASTGTGSYNEQFF
TGCGCCAGCACCGGGACAGGCTCCTACAATGAGCAGTTCTTC
>14|TRBV9|TRBJ1-3|NA|NA
CASSVDSSGNTIYF
TGTGCCAGCAGCGTAGACAGCTCTGGAAACACCATATATTTT
>14|TRBV5-1|TRBJ1-1|NA|once
CASSLGRRNTEAFF
TGCGCCAGCAGCTTGGGGCGGAGGAACACTGAAGCTTTCTTT
>11|TRBV28|TRBJ2-7|NA|few
CASSLIYEQYF
TGTGCCAGCAGTTTAATCTACGAGCAGTACTTC
>16|TRBV6-5|TRBJ2-2|TRBD2|NA
CASSYSSGGGTGELFF
TGTGCCAGCAGTTACTCAAGCGGGGGGGGGACCGGGGAGCTGTTTTTT
>14|TRBV7-9|TRBJ2-7|NA|NA
CASSLALSSYEQYF
TGTGCCAGCAGCTTAGCGTTAAGTTCCTACGAGCAGTACTTC
>15|TRBV28|TRBJ2-7|NA|NA
CASSRQGAGGYEQYF
TGTGCCAGCAGTCGCCAGGGGGCGGGGGGGTACGAGCAGTACTTC
>15|TRBV5-4|TRBJ2-5|TRBD2|NA
CASSFRLAGQETQYF
TGTGCCAGCAGCTTTAGACTAGCGGGGCAAGAGACCCAGTACTTC
>15|TRBV18|TRBJ1-5|TRBD1|NA
CASSPPGQANQPQHF
TGTGCCAGCTCACCACCGGGACAGGCCAATCAGCCCCAGCATTTT
>14|TRBV5-8|TRBJ2-3|NA|NA
CASSSGRAADTQYF
TGTGCCAGCAGCTCAGGGAGAGCCGCAGATACGCAGTATTTT
>15|TRBV28|TRBJ1-1|NA|NA
CASSLAPVQGTEAFF
TGTGCCAGCAGTTTAGCCCCCGTCCAGGGCACTGAAGCTTTCTTT
>17|TRBV19|TRBJ2-7|TRBD2|NA
CASSIGRSAGGRYEQYF
TGTGCCAGTAGTATAGGGAGGTCGGCGGGAGGAAGGTACGAGCAGTACTTC
>15|TRBV9|TRBJ1-2|NA|NA
CASSVSPTGSDGYTF
TGTGCCAGCAGCGTATCCCCTACAGGATCTGATGGCTACACCTTC
>20|TRBV19|TRBJ2-1|TRBD2|NA
CASRKGLAGERRSSYNEQFF
TGTGCCAGTAGGAAGGGACTAGCGGGAGAGCGAAGGAGCTCCTACAATGAGCAGTTCTTC
>13|TRBV7-9|TRBJ1-3|NA|NA
CASSLGVGNTIYF
TGTGCCAGCAGCTTAGGGGTCGGAAACACCATATATTTT
>14|TRBV28|TRBJ1-6|NA|NA
CASSGGPYNSPLHF
TGTGCCAGCAGCGGAGGGCCCTATAATTCACCCCTCCACTTT
>17|TRBV9|TRBJ2-6|NA|NA
CASSVGITSSGANVLTF
TGTGCCAGCAGCGTAGGGATCACCAGCTCTGGGGCCAACGTCCTGACTTTC
>15|TRBV7-2|TRBJ1-4|NA|NA
CASSPDPQLIEKLFF
TGTGCCAGCAGCCCTGACCCCCAACTAATTGAAAAACTGTTTTTT
>17|TRBV7-2|TRBJ1-3|TRBD1|NA
CASSPPGQGTSGNTIYF
TGTGCCAGCAGCCCGCCGGGACAGGGAACCTCTGGAAACACCATATATTTT
>16|TRBV9|TRBJ2-3|TRBD2|NA
CASSVAGGGSTDTQYF
TGTGCCAGCAGCGTAGCCGGGGGGGGGAGCACAGATACGCAGTATTTT
>14|TRBV14|TRBJ2-1|NA|few
CASSQESGRDEQFF
TGTGCCAGCAGCCAAGAGTCAGGGCGGGATGAGCAGTTCTTC
>12|TRBV5-1|TRBJ1-2|NA|hyperexpanded
CASSLDGKGYTF
TGCGCCAGCAGCTTGGATGGTAAAGGCTACACCTTC
>12|TRBV5-4|TRBJ2-5|NA|NA
CASSFFPETQYF
TGTGCCAGCAGCTTTTTCCCAGAGACCCAGTACTTC
>21|TRBV19|TRBJ1-5|TRBD1|NA
CASSTGTGGISPPYSNQPQHF
TGTGCCAGTAGTACTGGGACAGGGGGAATCAGCCCCCCTTATAGCAATCAGCCCCAGCATTTT
>15|TRBV9|TRBJ1-4|TRBD1|once
CASTQGVRTNEKLFF
TGTGCCAGCACACAGGGGGTGCGGACTAATGAAAAACTGTTTTTT
>13|TRBV18|TRBJ1-2|NA|few
CASSPDPNYGYTF
TGTGCCAGCTCACCCGACCCTAACTATGGCTACACCTTC
>13|TRBV19|TRBJ2-7|NA|NA
CASSDHSYYEQYF
TGTGCCAGTAGTGATCACAGCTACTACGAGCAGTACTTC
>13|TRBV5-1|TRBJ1-1|NA|NA
CASPESVDTEAFF
TGCGCCAGCCCAGAGTCGGTAGACACTGAAGCTTTCTTT
>13|TRBV29-1|TRBJ1-1|NA|NA
CSVGGLQGTEAFF
TGCAGCGTTGGAGGGTTGCAGGGCACTGAAGCTTTCTTT
>11|TRBV9|TRBJ1-1|NA|NA
CASSPGVEAFF
TGTGCCAGCAGCCCGGGGGTTGAAGCTTTCTTT
>12|TRBV11-2|TRBJ2-7|NA|NA
CASSLEGYEQYF
TGTGCCAGCAGCTTAGAGGGCTACGAGCAGTACTTC
>14|TRBV7-9|TRBJ1-2|NA|medium-sized
CASSTSGGFLGYTF
TGTGCCAGCTCTACATCGGGGGGTTTTCTTGGCTACACCTTC
>17|TRBV7-8|TRBJ1-5|NA|NA
CASSPAATGNSNQPQHF
TGTGCCAGCAGCCCCGCTGCCACAGGGAATAGCAATCAGCCCCAGCATTTT
>15|TRBV27|TRBJ1-5|NA|NA
CASSLYGSKGQPQHF
TGTGCCAGCAGTTTATATGGCAGTAAGGGTCAGCCCCAGCATTTT
>15|TRBV6-5|TRBJ1-6|TRBD1|NA
CASSFRGGGLSPLHF
TGTGCCAGCAGTTTTCGGGGAGGGGGCCTTTCACCCCTCCACTTT
>15|TRBV18|TRBJ1-1|NA|NA
CASSPLGQSDTEAFF
TGTGCCAGCTCACCACTCGGACAGAGTGACACTGAAGCTTTCTTT
>10|TRBV25-1|TRBJ1-2|NA|NA
CASSDRGFTF
TGTGCCAGCAGTGACAGGGGATTCACCTTC
>18|TRBV5-1|TRBJ1-2|TRBD1|few
CASSLGPTGAGQGSGYTF
TGCGCCAGCAGCTTGGGCCCCACGGGAGCGGGACAGGGCTCTGGCTACACCTTC
>12|TRBV28|TRBJ2-5|NA|NA
CASSFFQETQYF
TGTGCCAGCAGTTTTTTCCAAGAGACCCAGTACTTC
>17|TRBV18|TRBJ1-2|NA|NA
CASSPRGQQLSNYGYTF
TGTGCCAGCTCACCACGAGGACAGCAGCTCTCGAATTATGGCTACACCTTC
>12|TRBV5-4|TRBJ2-7|NA|NA
CASSLEWYEQYF
TGTGCCAGCAGCTTGGAATGGTACGAGCAGTACTTC
>15|TRBV6-5|TRBJ1-1|TRBD1|NA
CASRLGQGWNTEAFF
TGTGCCAGCAGACTGGGACAGGGGTGGAACACTGAAGCTTTCTTT
>13|TRBV19|TRBJ2-1|NA|NA
CASSMTSDNEQFF
TGTGCCAGTAGTATGACCAGTGACAATGAGCAGTTCTTC
>15|TRBV7-3|TRBJ2-2|NA|NA
CASSFEPGSTGELFF
TGTGCCAGCAGCTTCGAACCTGGGAGCACCGGGGAGCTGTTTTTT
>14|TRBV7-8|TRBJ1-3|NA|few
CASSFPSSGNTIYF
TGTGCCAGCAGTTTTCCAAGCTCTGGAAACACCATATATTTT
>16|TRBV19|TRBJ2-7|TRBD2|NA
CASSATSGRMSYEQYF
TGTGCCAGTAGTGCGACTAGCGGGAGAATGTCCTACGAGCAGTACTTC
>13|TRBV28|TRBJ1-6|NA|NA
CAWAGGINSPLHF
TGTGCCTGGGCCGGTGGGATAAATTCACCCCTCCACTTT
>15|TRBV7-9|TRBJ2-3|NA|once
CASSLTALVTDTQYF
TGTGCCAGCAGCCTGACAGCCCTAGTTACAGATACGCAGTATTTT
>14|TRBV5-4|TRBJ1-5|NA|NA
CASSLAGVNQPQHF
TGTGCCAGCAGCTTGGCCGGGGTCAATCAGCCCCAGCATTTT
>12|TRBV30|TRBJ1-3|NA|NA
CAWGTLGNTIYF
TGTGCCTGGGGTACACTTGGAAACACCATATATTTT
>15|TRBV6-5|TRBJ2-1|TRBD2|NA
CASSPRGGPYNEQFF
TGTGCCAGCAGTCCCCGGGGGGGCCCTTACAATGAGCAGTTCTTC